This T cell receptor beta chain was sequenced in a study of CD8 T cells in Susac syndrome (dated by TCRdb to the late 2010s). As for the study more broadly: Whether CD8+ T cell activation and differentiation in Susac syndrome was antigen driven was tested using repertoire sequencing. The clonality of the CD8+ T cell repertoire was compared across approximately 11 healthy donors, roughly 14 Susac syndrome patients and roughly 16 multiple sclerosis patients. The study at large found these results: The number of individuals in the TCR sequencing and HLA analysis was recognized as being relatively small.

RNA was extracted with the RNeasy kit and roughly 0.5 to 1 ug was reverse transcribed using random hexamers. The immunoSEQ multiplex PCR assay, covering 54 Vbeta and 13 Jbeta segments, was used to amplify TCR beta CDR3 regions. Bias from PCR amplification was corrected by using a synthetic template baseline for primer optimization and for computational correction. Under the source paper's analysis protocol: Only productive sequences were kept, with reads annotated to V, D and J genes according to IMGT and analyzed in immunoSEQ Analyzer. Clonality was calculated as one minus the Shannon entropy normalized by log2 of the number of productive unique sequences. For each patient and control, public and private clones were evaluated among the 100 most prevalent clones. A clone was defined as Susac-specific if it was absent from the healthy and MS cohorts, from roughly 980 published viral clones and from other ImmuneACCESS disease sequences. In-frame beta chains were kept once TCRdb had trimmed the public reads at Q25 with fastp and called clones with MiXCR. For every CDR3 protein sequence, its rows merge into one entry that carries the most common genes and DNA. Here the V and J calls rest on TCRdb's processing, not on the authors' analysis. This sample is represented by some 400,000 distinct CDR3 sequences; about 85% of them were singletons. The ten largest clones represent around 0.12% of the sample.

High-throughput TCR beta sequencing profiled peripheral blood CD8+ and CD4+ T cells from healthy donors, Susac syndrome patients and multiple sclerosis patients. Treatment-naive patients with stable or active relapsing-remitting disease fulfilling revised McDonald criteria were used as multiple sclerosis controls. Bulk CD8+ and CD4+ T cells were purified magnetically by negative isolation, whereas CD8+ TEMRA cells were enriched by FACS. Blood was drawn into EDTA tubes, processed within 24 hours, and PBMCs were isolated by density gradient centrifugation. PBMCs intended for TCR sequencing were cryopreserved in liquid nitrogen and thawed later in a water bath at 37 degrees C. The sorted or isolated CD4+, CD8+ and CD8+ TEMRA cells reached a purity of at least 90%. Remarks on this clonotype: Its recognized antigen is unknown. Per-base qualities were not stored, and no clone one base away is much larger.

The CDR3, from cysteine to phenylalanine, totals 17 residues. Only the CDR3 region is kept as DNA, spanning 51 bases read in frame from base 1. According to the germline V gene, CDR1 reads SGHRS and CDR2 reads YFSETQ. V was cut back by 7 bases and J by 3 bases, leaving a gap of 23 bases between them. This chain is built from TRBV5-1 and TRBJ2-1, with the identity of the D gene unclear. The specimen was CD8+ T cells from PBMCs. The TCR sequence derives from a human donor with multiple sclerosis. CDR3 reads: CASRSENQGWYYNEQFF. Here is the DNA: TGCGCCAGCCGCAGCGAAAACCAAGGCTGGTACTACAATGAGCAGTTCTTC. The full variable domain, completed from the reference TRBV5-1 and TRBJ2-1 proteins outside the CDR3, reads KAGVTQTPRYLIKTRGQQVTLSCSPISGHRSVSWYQQTPGQGLQFLFEYFSETQRNKGNFPGRFSGRQFSNSRSEMNVSTLELGDSALYLCASRSENQGWYYNEQFFGPGTRLTVL.